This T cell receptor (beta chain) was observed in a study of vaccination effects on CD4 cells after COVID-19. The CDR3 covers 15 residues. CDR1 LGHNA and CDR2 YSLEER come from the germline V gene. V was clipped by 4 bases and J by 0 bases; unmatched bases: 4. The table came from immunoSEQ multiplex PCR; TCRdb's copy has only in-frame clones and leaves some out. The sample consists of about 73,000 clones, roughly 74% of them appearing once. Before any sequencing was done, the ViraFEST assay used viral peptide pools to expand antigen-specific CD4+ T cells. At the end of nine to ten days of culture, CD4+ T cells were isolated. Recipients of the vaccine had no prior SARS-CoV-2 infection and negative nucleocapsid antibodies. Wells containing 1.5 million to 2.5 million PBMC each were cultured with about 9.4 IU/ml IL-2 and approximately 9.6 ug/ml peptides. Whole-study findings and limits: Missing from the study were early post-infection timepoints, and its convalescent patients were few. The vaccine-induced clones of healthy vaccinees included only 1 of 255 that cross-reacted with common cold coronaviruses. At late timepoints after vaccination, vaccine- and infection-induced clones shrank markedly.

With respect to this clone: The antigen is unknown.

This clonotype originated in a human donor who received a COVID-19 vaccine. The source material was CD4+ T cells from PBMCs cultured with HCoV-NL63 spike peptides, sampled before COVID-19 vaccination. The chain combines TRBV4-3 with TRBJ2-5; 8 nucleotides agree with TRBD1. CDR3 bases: TGCGCCAGCAGCCGTATGGACAGGGACCAAGAGACCCAGTACTTC. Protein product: CASSRMDRDQETQYF.